Presented here are 30 T cell receptor beta chains from one specimen sequenced in a study of T-cell memory formation after mild COVID-19. A single record per CDR3 protein comes from TCRdb applying MiXCR to the 5' RACE reads. The sample shows hundreds of thousands of distinct CDR3 sequences, about 20% of them seen only once. The source material was PBMCs or a T cell subset sorted from them (not recorded which). The receptors were gathered from a man aged 18 to 30 who had mild COVID-19 (a few samples of this study predate the infection). Cell type and time point are not known.

The V gene is TRBV2, the J gene TRBJ2-7; D is uncertain. The length of the CDR3 is 14 residues. The V gene's germline CDR1 is SNHLY and CDR2 FYNNEI. V lost 6 bases and J 6 bases, leaving 18 bases between the germline ends. The CDR3 loop is CASRSRSVVGEQYF. The DNA for the CDR3 is TGTGCCAGCAGATCCAGGTCGGTCGTGGGCGAGCAGTACTTC.

In DNA form, the CDR3 reads TGTGCCAGCTCGGTTAAGGTGAACACTGAAGCTTTCTTT. Its translation is CASSVKVNTEAFF. The chain has TRBV7-3 and TRBJ1-1; D gene ambiguous. Germline values: CDR1 SGHTA, CDR2 FQGTGA. The CDR3 is 13 amino acids. V lost 8 bases and J 0 bases, leaving 10 bases between the germline ends.

The V and J genes are TRBV9 and TRBJ2-3; TRBD2 aligns across 8 bases. The V segment lost 4 bases and the J segment 5 bases; nucleotides outside the gene matches: 6. The CDR3 extends over 14 amino acids. Germline V gene sequence: CDR1 SGDLS, CDR2 YYNGEE. CDR3 in amino acids: CASSLQGLEDTQYF. CDR3 sequence (DNA): TGTGCCAGCAGCCTCCAGGGACTAGAAGATACGCAGTATTTT. Using reference TRBV9 and TRBJ2-3 for the parts outside the CDR3, the full variable domain is DSGVTQTPKHLITATGQRVTLRCSPRSGDLSVYWYQQSLDQGLQFLIQYYNGEERAKGNILERFSAQQFPDLHSELNLSSLELGDSALYFCASSLQGLEDTQYFGPGTRLTVL.

The chain uses TRBV9 and TRBJ1-2, with D perhaps TRBD1 (6 bases). This CDR3 has 11 residues. Germline V lookup: CDR1 SGDLS, CDR2 YYNGEE. Trimming cost V 8 bases and J 9 bases, with 14 bases left between them. The CDR3 bases are TGTGCCAGTGCGAGGGACATACGCTACACCTTC. Translated: CASARDIRYTF.

The rearrangement joins TRBV7-2 to TRBJ1-5; no definite D call. The germline V gene has CDR1 SGHTA and CDR2 FQGNSA. The CDR3 length is 15 residues. V gave up 0 bases and J gave up 5 bases, with 11 bases separating them. As DNA, the CDR3 is TGTGCCAGCAGCTTAGCGGGCAGCTCGCATCAGCCCCAGCATTTT. Translating gives CASSLAGSSHQPQHF.

This clonotype was seen more than once but under ten times. The chain has TRBV24-1 and TRBJ2-5, with TRBD1 matching over 8 bases. Germline V CDR1 and CDR2: KGHDR, SFDVKD. The length of the CDR3 is 16 residues. V trimming: 0 bases; J trimming: 1 base; junction bases outside the gene matches: 3. The CDR3 is CATSDLGDRSQETQYF. The CDR3 coding sequence is TGTGCCACCAGTGATTTGGGGGACAGGAGCCAAGAGACCCAGTACTTC.

The CDR3 spells CASSVGGRYEQYF. DNA of the CDR3: TGTGCCAGCAGCGTAGGGGGCCGGTACGAGCAGTACTTC. J is TRBJ2-7 and V is TRBV9; D is perhaps TRBD1 (5 bases). The CDR3 loop spans 13 amino acids. Between the trimmed V and J ends, which lost 0 bases and 4 bases, there was a span of 8 bases. The germline CDR1 and CDR2 sequences are SGDLS and YYNGEE.

The CDR3 DNA is TGTGCCAGCAGTTTAGCAGGGTCCGGCGAGCAGTACTTC. Translation gives CASSLAGSGEQYF. J is TRBJ2-7 and V is TRBV28; the D gene is possibly TRBD1 (5 bases). The germline V and J ends were trimmed by 2 bases and 6 bases, with 11 bases remaining between them. CDR1 MDHEN and CDR2 SYDVKM come from the germline V gene. The length of the CDR3 is 13 residues.

This clonotype was seen many times. The chain employs TRBV6-2 or TRBV6-3 and TRBJ2-5; weak D call: TRBD2 (5 bases). V was trimmed by 6 bases and J by 5 bases, leaving 13 bases between them. CDR3 length: 13 residues. Germline CDR1 and CDR2: MNHEY and SVGEGT. The CDR3, as DNA: TGTGCCAGCAGGCGGGTAACGCGGGAGACCCAGTACTTC. This codes for CASRRVTRETQYF.

This clonotype has only a few counts. The chain links TRBV7-2 to TRBJ2-5; 7 nucleotides align to TRBD1. The CDR3 totals 15 residues. Trimming took 4 bases from V and 2 from J; bases not matched to a gene: 7. Germline CDR1 reads SGHTA; CDR2 reads FQGNSA. CDR3 amino acids: CASSSYYRGQETQYF. The CDR3 coding sequence is TGTGCCAGCAGCTCCTACTACAGGGGACAAGAGACCCAGTACTTC.

The chain combines TRBV4-1 with TRBJ2-2; 8 bases agree with TRBD1. Germline-derived CDR1 and CDR2 are MGHRA and YSYEKL. After removal of 4 bases from V and 6 bases from J, the junction contained 13 bases not matched to a gene. The length of the CDR3 is 17 residues. CDR3 protein: CASSRRSGQGLSGELFF. In DNA, the CDR3 is TGCGCCAGCAGCCGACGTTCCGGACAGGGCTTATCCGGGGAGCTGTTTTTT.

This clonotype was seen a few times. This chain joins TRBV9 and TRBJ2-1; TRBD1 aligns across 11 bases. This CDR3 comprises 16 residues. The junction had 7 bases not matched to a gene; V was cut back by 0 bases and J by 8 bases. Germline V gives CDR1 SGDLS, CDR2 YYNGEE. The CDR3 spells CASSVAPGQGGDEQFF. CDR3 DNA: TGTGCCAGCAGCGTAGCTCCGGGACAGGGGGGCGATGAGCAGTTCTTC. Based on the CDR3 plus reference TRBV9 and TRBJ2-1, the full variable domain is DSGVTQTPKHLITATGQRVTLRCSPRSGDLSVYWYQQSLDQGLQFLIQYYNGEERAKGNILERFSAQQFPDLHSELNLSSLELGDSALYFCASSVAPGQGGDEQFFGPGTRLTVL.

This chain connects TRBV12-3 or TRBV12-4 to TRBJ2-4; TRBD1 might be the D (5 bases). The CDR3 length is 12 residues. V was shortened by 6 bases and J by 8 bases, with 11 bases between the two germline ends. The DNA of the CDR3 is TGTGCCAGCAGGGACCAAGGGGACATTCAGTACTTC. This gives the protein CASRDQGDIQYF.

V is TRBV5-1 and J is TRBJ2-1; maybe TRBD2 (5 bases). CDR3 size: 19 residues. V was clipped by 4 bases and J by 6 bases, with 29 bases between them. CDR1 SGHRS and CDR2 YFSETQ come from the germline V gene. CDR3 DNA sequence: TGCGCCAGCAGCAATGTCCTCCGGGGTGGCAGACTACTGGCCAATGAGCAGTTCTTC. Amino acids: CASSNVLRGGRLLANEQFF.

This clonotype was seen at least ten times. The rearrangement uses TRBV5-1 and TRBJ2-6; D uncertain. The germline CDR1 and CDR2 sequences are SGHRS and YFSETQ. V was trimmed by 4 bases and J by 2 bases, leaving 4 bases between them. The CDR3 covers 13 residues. The CDR3 loop reads CASSPAGANVLTF. CDR3 bases: TGCGCCAGCAGCCCAGCTGGGGCCAACGTCCTGACTTTC.

This chain uses TRBV7-6 with TRBJ1-5, with D hard to call. Germline V gives CDR1 SGHVS, CDR2 FNYEAQ. Trimming shortened V by 4 bases and J by 3 bases, and 7 bases separated the two germline ends. The CDR3 length is 13 residues. The CDR3 region is CASSSWPNQPQHF. The DNA of the CDR3 is TGTGCCAGCAGCTCGTGGCCCAATCAGCCCCAGCATTTT.

J is TRBJ1-5 and V is TRBV28; D may be TRBD1 (6 bases). The germline V gene encodes CDR1 MDHEN and CDR2 SYDVKM. The CDR3 has 17 residues. Trimming took 3 bases from V and 0 from J, leaving 15 bases between them. CDR3 sequence reads: CASSFNGGSYSNQPQHF. The CDR3, as DNA: TGTGCCAGCAGTTTTAATGGGGGCTCGTATAGCAATCAGCCCCAGCATTTT. Full variable domain (missing parts from reference TRBV28 and TRBJ1-5): DVKVTQSSRYLVKRTGEKVFLECVQDMDHENMFWYRQDPGLGLRLIYFSYDVKMKEKGDIPEGYSVSREKKERFSLILESASTNQTSMYLCASSFNGGSYSNQPQHFGDGTRLSIL.

The rearrangement links TRBV5-1 to TRBJ2-3; 8 nucleotides line up with TRBD2. Per germline, CDR1 SGHRS and CDR2 YFSETQ. This CDR3 is built from 18 residues. With V trimmed by 3 bases and J by 2 bases, 14 bases remained unmatched. CDR3 loop: CASSYPSVGGGNTDTQYF. Here the CDR3 DNA reads TGCGCCAGCAGCTACCCCTCCGTAGGCGGGGGGAACACAGATACGCAGTATTTT.

The sample holds one count of this clonotype. The genes are TRBV4-3 and TRBJ1-2, with 7 nucleotides matching TRBD1. Trimming cost V 0 bases and J 3 bases; bases outside gene matches: 7. Germline V gene data show CDR1 as LGHNA and CDR2 as YSLEER. The CDR3 consists of 16 residues. CDR3 sequence: CASSQDLATGYYGYTF. The CDR3 DNA reads TGCGCCAGCAGCCAAGATCTGGCGACAGGGTACTATGGCTACACCTTC.

This clonotype was counted many times. The CDR3 spells CASSSIAGGYNEQFF. CDR3 nucleotide sequence: TGCGCCAGCAGTTCGATAGCGGGGGGATACAATGAGCAGTTCTTC. The genes are TRBV5-1 and TRBJ2-1; TRBD2 matches 10 bases. The germline V gene has CDR1 SGHRS and CDR2 YFSETQ. After removal of 5 bases from V and 4 bases from J, the junction contained 6 bases not matched to a gene. The CDR3 covers 15 residues.

This clonotype showed up just a few times. The chain has TRBV4-3 and TRBJ2-4; the D gene is possibly TRBD2 (7 bases). From germline, CDR1 is LGHNA and CDR2 YSLEER. The CDR3 covers 17 residues. Deletions cut 3 bases from V and 5 bases from J, with 20 bases between. The CDR3 DNA reads TGCGCCAGCAGCCACACGCTGGGTGCGGGGGCCGAAAACATTCAGTACTTC. It yields the protein CASSHTLGAGAENIQYF.

This clonotype appeared a few times. The rearrangement joins TRBV24-1 to TRBJ1-5; 9 positions agree with TRBD1. This CDR3 spans 20 amino acids. Germline V gene lookup returns CDR1 KGHDR and CDR2 SFDVKD. Trimming at V came to 2 bases and at J to 2 bases, leaving 15 bases not matched to a gene. CDR3 residues: CATSDWGQGHPVVGNQPQHF. CDR3 nucleotide sequence: TGTGCCACCAGTGATTGGGGACAGGGCCATCCCGTAGTTGGCAATCAGCCCCAGCATTTT.

The chain recombines TRBV12-3 or TRBV12-4 with TRBJ1-3; TRBD1 aligns across 7 bases. Trimming removed 5 bases from V and 3 bases from J; junction bases left unmatched: 7. This CDR3 is built from 15 residues. The CDR3 region is CASSITGDLGNTIYF. The CDR3 DNA follows: TGTGCCAGCAGTATAACAGGGGACCTTGGAAACACCATATATTTT.

This clonotype occurred a few times. This sequence joins TRBV4-2 and TRBJ2-2; D call uncertain. Per germline, CDR1 LGHNA and CDR2 YNFKEQ. The CDR3 spans 13 residues. Trimming stripped 7 bases from V and 4 bases from J, with 10 bases between. This CDR3 is CASTMWSTGELFF. In nucleotides, the CDR3 is TGTGCCAGCACGATGTGGTCCACCGGGGAGCTGTTTTTT.

The chain employs TRBV19 and TRBJ2-4, with a weak D call TRBD2 (6 bases). The germline CDR1 and CDR2 sequences are LNHDA and SQIVND (reference sequence). Trimming cost V 7 bases and J 5 bases, with 9 bases left between them. The CDR3 spans 12 residues. CDR3: CASKGRQNIQYF. The CDR3 nucleotides read TGTGCCAGTAAGGGGAGGCAAAACATTCAGTACTTC.

This sequence joins TRBV5-1 and TRBJ2-7; 13 nucleotides match TRBD2. CDR3 length: 16 residues. Germline V lookup: CDR1 SGHRS, CDR2 YFSETQ. V lost 3 bases, J lost 1 base, and 4 bases stayed unmatched. The CDR3 DNA reads as TGCGCCAGCAGCTGGACTAGCGGGGGTCTTTCCTACGAGCAGTACTTC. Protein product: CASSWTSGGLSYEQYF.

This clonotype was seen only a few times. CDR3 amino acids: CATGQGGSFSGANVLTF. CDR3 sequence (DNA): TGTGCCACCGGTCAGGGGGGAAGTTTCTCTGGGGCCAACGTCCTGACTTTC. The rearrangement joins TRBV15 to TRBJ2-6, with a tentative D call TRBD1 (7 bases). Germline CDR1 reads LNHNV; CDR2 reads YYDKDF (reference sequence). V lost 8 bases and J lost 0, with 17 bases in between. This CDR3 contains 17 residues.

The sample holds a few counts of this clonotype. V usage is TRBV5-1 and J usage is TRBJ2-7; 9 bases line up with TRBD2. The CDR3 is made up of 15 amino acids. The V segment lost 0 bases and the J segment 4 bases; nucleotides outside the gene matches: 5. Germline V gives CDR1 SGHRS, CDR2 YFSETQ. As DNA, the CDR3 is TGCGCCAGCAGCTTGGCCGCTAGCGGGATATACGAGCAGTACTTC. As protein: CASSLAASGIYEQYF.

This chain uses TRBV29-1 with TRBJ1-1, with a weak D call TRBD1 (5 bases). Germline CDR1 and CDR2: SQVTM and ANQGSEA. Trimming took 7 bases from V and 5 from J, leaving 14 bases between them. The CDR3 loop spans 12 amino acids. The CDR3 DNA sequence: TGCAGCGGGAGGTGGGGGGGGACTGAAGCTTTCTTT. Protein sequence: CSGRWGGTEAFF.

The chain uses TRBV7-3 and TRBJ2-7; the D is unclear. V was cut by 1 base and J by 7 bases, with 11 bases left in between. CDR1 and CDR2 (germline): SGHTA, FQGTGA. The length of the CDR3 is 13 residues. The CDR3 region is CASSLMVNEEQYF. The CDR3 DNA is TGTGCCAGCAGCTTAATGGTGAACGAGGAGCAGTACTTC.